This TCR beta chain was captured by sequencing in a study of early T cells in non-severe SARS-CoV-2 infection. Study observations and caveats: VDJdb-based matching was biased toward anti-spike CD8 responses and missed private and CD4 specificities.

TCRdb re-called the 5' RACE reads through MiXCR, storing one row per CDR3 protein. The data hold roughly 42,000 distinct CDR3 sequences, with 9.5% to 15% observed a single time. This clonotype came up a few times. What it binds is not known. Trimming cost V 4 bases and J 4 bases, with 18 bases left between them. CDR3 length: 17 amino acids. The germline V gene encodes CDR1 SGDLS and CDR2 YYNGEE. Input material: whole blood. The receptor was derived from an adult who was a healthcare worker with PCR-confirmed SARS-CoV-2 infection or an uninfected control (not recorded which). The rearrangement links TRBV9 to TRBJ2-6; D perhaps matches TRBD2 (6 bases). CDR3 nucleotide sequence: TGTGCCAGCAGCCCCCAAGGAGGAGGGGCCGGGGCCAACGTCCTGACTTTC. This codes for CASSPQGGGAGANVLTF.